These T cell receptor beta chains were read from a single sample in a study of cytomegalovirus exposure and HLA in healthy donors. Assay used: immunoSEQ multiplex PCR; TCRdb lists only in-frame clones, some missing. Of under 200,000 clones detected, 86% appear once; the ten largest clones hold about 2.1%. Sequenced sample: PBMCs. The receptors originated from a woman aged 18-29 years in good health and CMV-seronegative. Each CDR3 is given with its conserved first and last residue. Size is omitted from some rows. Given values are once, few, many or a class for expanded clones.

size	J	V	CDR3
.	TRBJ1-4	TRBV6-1	CASSGYVEKLFF
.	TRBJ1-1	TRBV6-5	CASSYSQTTEASF
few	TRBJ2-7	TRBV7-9	CASSFTGVTYEQYF
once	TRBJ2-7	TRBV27	CASSPSDRADEQYF
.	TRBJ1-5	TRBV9	CASSDTGLGNQPQHF
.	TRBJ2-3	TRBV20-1	CSARSTDTQYF
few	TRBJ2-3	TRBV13	CASSLTPRSTDTQYF
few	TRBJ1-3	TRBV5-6	CASSSDRGSGNTIYF
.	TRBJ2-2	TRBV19	CASSMMGGTGELFF
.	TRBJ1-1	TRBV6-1	CASSPYSGGLGAFF
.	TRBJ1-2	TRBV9	CASSGQASYGYTF
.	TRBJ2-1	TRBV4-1	CASSHIGLAGRPVYNEQFF
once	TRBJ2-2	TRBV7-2	CASSFRGGNTGELFF
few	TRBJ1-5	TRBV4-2	CASSQGGGEGQPQHF
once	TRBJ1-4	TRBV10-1	CASLKPGKTKLFF
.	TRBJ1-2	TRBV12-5	CASGLVLGQGARYGYTF
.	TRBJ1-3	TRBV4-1	CASSQLGMNTIYF
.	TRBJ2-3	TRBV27	CASRSRGGDTQYF
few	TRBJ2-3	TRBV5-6	CASLKASESDTQYF
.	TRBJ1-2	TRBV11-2	CASSSGTGGFGGYTF
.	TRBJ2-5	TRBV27	CASSPRQGTTQYF
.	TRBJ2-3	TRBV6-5	CASSYASDTQYF
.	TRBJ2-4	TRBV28	CASSLAEENIQYF
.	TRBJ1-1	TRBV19	CASSLRGSNTEAFF
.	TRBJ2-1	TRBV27	CASSSGLAVYNEQFF
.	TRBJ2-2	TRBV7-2	CASSLTSGRLAGELFF
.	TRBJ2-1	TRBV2	CASSAGQGAFYNEQFF
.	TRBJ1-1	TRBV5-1	CASSMGQGDTEAFF
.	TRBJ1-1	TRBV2	CAKQGYEFTEAFF
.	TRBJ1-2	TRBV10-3	CAYRQGVGGYTF
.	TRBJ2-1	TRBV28	CASSLPSRDRGDYNEQFF
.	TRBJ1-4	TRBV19	CASRTGTALEKLFF
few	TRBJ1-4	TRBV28	CASSLGPGRPLFF
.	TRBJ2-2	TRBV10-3	CATRDNSGRQGTGELFF
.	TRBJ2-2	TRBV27	CASSDRGVGELFF
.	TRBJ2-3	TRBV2	CASSQTSGSVGTDTQYF
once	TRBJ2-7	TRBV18	CASSPASEQYF
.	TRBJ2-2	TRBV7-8	CASSSGQGRGNGELFF
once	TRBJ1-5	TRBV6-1	CASSAQGGQPQHF
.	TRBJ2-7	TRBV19	CASSIGQTPYEQYF
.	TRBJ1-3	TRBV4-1	CASSQEGFGNTIYF
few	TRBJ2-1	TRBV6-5	CASGRYNEQFF
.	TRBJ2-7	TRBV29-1	CSTIYGTPGSSEQYF
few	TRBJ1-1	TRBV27	CASRGGSGTEAFF
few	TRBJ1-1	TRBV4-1	CASSRLLNTEAFF
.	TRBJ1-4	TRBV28	CASSGQDSATNEKLFF
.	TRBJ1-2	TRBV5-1	CASSTRTGDVYGYTF
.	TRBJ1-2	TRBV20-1	CSPRGYTF
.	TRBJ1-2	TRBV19	CASSIDLEGHFYGYTF
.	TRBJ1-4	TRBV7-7	CASSPGGTNEKLFF
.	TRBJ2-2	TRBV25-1	CASSEWSGLPNTGELFF
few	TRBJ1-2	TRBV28	CASSLTDYGYTF
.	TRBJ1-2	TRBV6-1	CASRGRGQQNYGYTF
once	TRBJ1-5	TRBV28	CASLRARGNQPQHF
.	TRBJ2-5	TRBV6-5	CASRNRQGHQETQYF
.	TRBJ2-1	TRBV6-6	CASSLAGGRIEQFF
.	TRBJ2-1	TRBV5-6	CASSWGTSGNNEQFF